The 15 T cell receptor beta chains in this list originate from one sample, sequenced in a study of T cells after yellow fever vaccination. In TCRdb, the 5' RACE reads were re-called with MiXCR into one record per CDR3 protein. This sample carries over 35,000 distinct CDR3 sequences, 5% to 8% of them seen once, and the ten largest clones take more than 9%. The sample here was PBMCs, either bulk or a sorted T-cell subset (CD4+, CD8+, memory, or dextramer-sorted; not recorded which), taken 45 days after the yellow fever booster vaccination. Receptors originate from a man younger than 40 who received the YFV17D yellow fever vaccine.

CDR3 sequence reads: CATSRGAGKQETQYF. Written as DNA, the CDR3 is TGTGCCACCAGCAGAGGAGCGGGAAAACAAGAGACCCAGTACTTC. This chain links TRBV15 with TRBJ2-5; 7 positions match TRBD2. Trimming took 1 base from V and 2 from J; bases not matched to a gene: 4. Germline V gives CDR1 LNHNV, CDR2 YYDKDF (reference sequence). This CDR3 has 15 residues.

This clonotype was counted many times. The rearrangement uses TRBV20-1 and TRBJ2-5; either TRBD1 or TRBD2 may fit D (6 bases each). This CDR3 comprises 13 residues. V was cut by 6 bases and J by 9 bases, with 20 bases left in between. Germline V gene lookup returns CDR1 DFQATT and CDR2 SNEGSKA (reference sequence). In DNA form, the CDR3 reads TGCAGTGCACGGGCGGAGGGGGGTTGGGCCCAGTACTTC. Translating gives CSARAEGGWAQYF.

This clonotype turned up a few times. The chain uses TRBV12-3 or TRBV12-4 and TRBJ2-3, with D perhaps TRBD1 or TRBD2 (5 bases each). The CDR3 consists of 13 residues. V was clipped by 0 bases and J by 4 bases, with 5 bases between them. The CDR3 DNA sequence: TGTGCCAGCAGTTTAGCGGGGGCAGATACGCAGTATTTT. It specifies CASSLAGADTQYF.

The DNA of the CDR3 is TGTGCCAGCAGCTTAGGGGACAGGGGGCATGGTGAGCAGTTCTTC. Protein sequence: CASSLGDRGHGEQFF. The chain employs TRBV7-9 and TRBJ2-1; 12 bases match TRBD1. The CDR3 runs 15 residues. Per germline, CDR1 SEHNR and CDR2 FQNEAQ (reference sequence). V was pared by 1 base and J by 9 bases, with 4 bases of the junction left unmatched.

The chain uses TRBV7-2 and TRBJ2-7, with 7 bases matching TRBD2. V shed 0 bases, J shed 0 bases, and the junction held 5 bases outside the gene matches. Germline lookup yields CDR1 SGHTA and CDR2 FQGNSA. CDR3 size: 16 residues. The CDR3: CASSLAPASGSYEQYF. As DNA, the CDR3 is TGTGCCAGCAGCTTAGCGCCGGCTAGCGGCTCCTACGAGCAGTACTTC.

CDR3 loop: CASSLKSGTGGYEQFF. The CDR3 DNA is TGTGCCAGCAGCTTAAAAAGCGGCACTGGGGGCTATGAGCAGTTCTTC. The V call is TRBV7-3, the J call TRBJ2-1; TRBD1 is a possible D gene (6 bases). CDR1 SGHTA and CDR2 FQGTGA come from the germline V gene. Trimming took 1 base from V and 8 from J, leaving 18 bases between them. The CDR3 consists of 16 residues.

This clonotype was detected many times. The chain combines TRBV7-2 with TRBJ2-1, with D unclear. CDR1 and CDR2 (germline): SGHTA, FQGNSA. The CDR3 has 13 residues. Deletions cut 4 bases from V and 8 bases from J, with 12 bases between. The CDR3 DNA follows: TGTGCCAGCAGCTCCGGTATGATGCATGAGCAGTTCTTC. It yields the protein CASSSGMMHEQFF.

This clonotype was counted ten times or more. The chain is built from TRBV10-3 and TRBJ2-1; 7 bases are shared with TRBD1. This CDR3 has 16 residues. The V gene end was trimmed by 0 bases and the J gene end by 4 bases; junction bases not matched to a gene: 6. Germline lookup yields CDR1 ENHRY and CDR2 SYGVKD. The CDR3: CAISESTPGQYNEQFF. Written as DNA, the CDR3 is TGTGCCATCAGTGAGTCGACCCCGGGACAGTACAATGAGCAGTTCTTC.

This clonotype was recorded at least ten times. The chain recombines TRBV10-3 with TRBJ2-3, with a weak D call TRBD2 (6 bases). The CDR3 contains 15 residues. Germline lookup yields CDR1 ENHRY and CDR2 SYGVKD. Trimming took 5 bases from V and 3 from J, leaving 15 bases between them. CDR3 in amino acids: CAISPTVAVTDTQYF. CDR3 in DNA: TGTGCCATCAGTCCTACTGTAGCGGTGACAGATACGCAGTATTTT.

In its sample, this clonotype was seen many times. J is TRBJ2-4 and V is TRBV4-3; a weak D match, TRBD2 (6 bases). Per germline, CDR1 LGHNA and CDR2 YSLEER. V lost 0 bases and J 2 bases, leaving 20 bases between the germline ends. The CDR3 totals 19 residues. In DNA form, the CDR3 reads TGCGCCAGCAGCCAAGATCGTACTAGCCTCCGTGAGACCAAAAACATTCAGTACTTC. Translated, it gives CASSQDRTSLRETKNIQYF.

This clonotype was detected many times. The chain recombines TRBV29-1 with TRBJ2-2; D remains unclear. The V gene's germline CDR1 is SQVTM and CDR2 ANQGSEA. The length of the CDR3 is 14 residues. The V and J ends lost 4 bases and 0 bases respectively, with 9 bases between them. CDR3 nucleotide sequence: TGCAGCGTTGGTTATAGCCCGAACACCGGGGAGCTGTTTTTT. Protein sequence: CSVGYSPNTGELFF.

J is TRBJ2-7 and V is TRBV7-9; 9 nucleotides match TRBD1. This CDR3 is built from 13 residues. With V trimmed by 1 base and J by 9 bases, 4 bases remained unmatched. Per the germline V gene, CDR1 is SEHNR and CDR2 is FQNEAQ (reference sequence). CDR3 DNA sequence: TGTGCCAGCAGCTTAGGGGGACAGGGAAGGCAGTACTTC. Protein product: CASSLGGQGRQYF.

The table lists this clonotype with a few counts. This chain connects TRBV11-2 to TRBJ2-1, with D possibly being TRBD1 (6 bases). The CDR3 is 15 residues long. Trimming stripped 5 bases from V and 0 bases from J, with 11 bases between. Germline CDR1 and CDR2: SGHAT and FQNNGV. The CDR3 region has the DNA TGTGCCAGCAGCCGCGACAGGATCTCCTACAATGAGCAGTTCTTC. It encodes CASSRDRISYNEQFF.

The rearrangement links TRBV4-2 to TRBJ2-7, with 7 bases identical to TRBD2. V lost 4 bases to trimming and J lost 3 bases; unmatched junction nucleotides: 6. In germline, CDR1 is LGHNA, CDR2 YNFKEQ. The CDR3 has 14 amino acids. In DNA, the CDR3 is TGTGCCAGCAGCCGGGAGGCGGGGGACTACGAGCAGTACTTC. Its protein product is CASSREAGDYEQYF.

This clonotype occurred once. One end of the junction varies from germline; a read error may be responsible. J is TRBJ1-2 and V is TRBV28; D not resolved. The CDR3 contains 16 residues. Germline CDR1 is MDHEN and CDR2 is SYDVKM. CDR3 coding DNA: TGTGCCAACAGTTCCCGAGACTTAATGGAAAACTATGGCTACACCTTC. It encodes CANSSRDLMENYGYTF.